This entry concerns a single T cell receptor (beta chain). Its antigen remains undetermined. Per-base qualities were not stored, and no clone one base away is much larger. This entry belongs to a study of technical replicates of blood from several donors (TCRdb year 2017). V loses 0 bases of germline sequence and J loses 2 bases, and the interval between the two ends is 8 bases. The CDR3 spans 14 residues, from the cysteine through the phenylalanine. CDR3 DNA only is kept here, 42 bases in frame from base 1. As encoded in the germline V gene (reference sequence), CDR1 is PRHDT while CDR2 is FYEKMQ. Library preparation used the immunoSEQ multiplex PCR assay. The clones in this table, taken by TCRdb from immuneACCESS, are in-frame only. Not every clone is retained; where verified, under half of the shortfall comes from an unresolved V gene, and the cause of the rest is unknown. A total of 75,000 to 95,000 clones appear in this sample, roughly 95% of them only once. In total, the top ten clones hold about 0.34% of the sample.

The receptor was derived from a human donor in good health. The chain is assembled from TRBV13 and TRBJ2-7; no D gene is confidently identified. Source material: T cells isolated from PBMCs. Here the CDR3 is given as CASSLGQVAYEQYF. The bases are TGTGCCAGCAGCTTAGGGCAGGTGGCCTACGAGCAGTACTTC.